The entry below describes one T cell receptor beta chain. What this receptor recognizes is not known. No base-level quality is on record; no much larger clone is a single base apart. This sample is drawn from a study of shared clonotypes between healthy human individuals (dated by TCRdb to about 2020). For the study in its entirety: The cohort included three men and a couple of women between 18 and 49 years of age. For each donor, three plates each were used for CD4 naive and CD4 memory, two plates were used for CD8 naive, and one plate was used for CD8 memory. To estimate repertoire size and how much clonotype sharing occurs between individuals, the study deeply sequenced the blood TCR repertoires of five healthy adults. Libraries were prepared and TCR repertoires were sequenced by different laboratories using diverse techniques, in order to increase sequencing depth and limit assay-specific biases. Between about 0.85 and 8.9 billion PBMCs per donor were obtained by leukapheresis. Overall study outcomes, separate from this receptor: Incomplete sequencing was indicated by rarefaction of sorted-subset datasets, despite the large sequencing depth. When a few donors were compared, the shared fraction of clonotypes was approximately 5% for naive CD4, around 4% for naive CD8, more than 2% for memory CD4, and about 0.36% for memory CD8. The genetic and exposure-history diversity represented was limited by the small number of donors. Sampling was limited to blood, and TCR repertoires in tissue likely differ from TCR repertoires in blood. Compared with non-shared clonotypes, the clonotypes found in all four sorted-subset donors had higher generation probabilities. Estimated clonotype richness was generally larger for naive than for memory subsets. Pairwise subsampling led to the expectation that sequencing depth would affect the degree of clonotype sharing among donors.

TCR CDR3 regions were amplified from genomic DNA by multiplex PCR using the deep immunoSEQ assay. Genomic DNA extracted from each cell subset was distributed evenly over all wells of several immunoSEQ 96-well plates, and each plate served as one replicate. For sorted subsets, each replicate PCR was loaded with 200 ng genomic DNA, equivalent to about 30,000 T cell genomes. The purified libraries were quantified using a Qubit 3.0 fluorometer, sized with a Bioanalyzer 2100, and then quantified again using the KAPA Library Quantification kit. Each immunoSEQ 96-well plate was sequenced on its own single-read 150-cycle Illumina NextSeq 550 flow cell. Processing in the source paper ran as follows. Because the immunoSEQ output held only junctional sequences and lacked quality scores, the filtering could not match the filtering applied to full-length reads. To assign V/J genes and CDR3, sequences were annotated against IMGT germline references using PyIR, a Python wrapper for IgBLAST v1.9. Reads with weak V/J assignments (E-value above 1e-6), missing CDR3, stop codons, out-of-frame junctions, or ambiguous translated residues were removed. V3J clonotypes were defined as sequences sharing the same inferred V gene, J gene, and CDR3 amino acid sequence. The percentage overlap between two repertoires was calculated by dividing the number of shared unique clonotypes by the size of the smaller repertoire. Repertoire richness was assessed with RTK rarefaction, the Chao1 estimator, and Recon v2.1 estimates of unobserved clonotypes. Generation probabilities for all TCRbeta clonotypes obtained by the gDNA method from a handful of donors were computed using OLGA. The source is immuneACCESS, and TCRdb retained only in-frame sequences with V and J called. Part of the clones is not carried over; for the studies checked, unresolved V genes explain less than half of this, and the remainder is unexplained. V, J and clone size are taken as reported in that table, and D and trimming were inferred from the DNA itself. The sample table lists 800,000 to 1,200,000 clones, 78% of them with a count of one. Around 0.47% of the sample is held by the ten biggest clonotypes.

The germline V gene yields SGHVS for CDR1 and FQNEAQ for CDR2. Trimming removed 11 bases from V and 0 bases from J, leaving 13 bases between the germline ends. Taken from cysteine to phenylalanine, the CDR3 has 13 residues. CDR3 DNA only is kept here, 39 bases in frame from base 1. Donors were healthy HIV-negative adults with no recently reported acute infections or vaccinations. All donors were Caucasian adults living in Nashville, Tennessee, USA. CD4+ T cells were enriched by magnetic negative selection, after which naive cells were positively selected on CD45RA and the negative fraction was taken as the memory subset. Blood was obtained by leukapheresis, after which PBMCs were separated by Ficoll-Histopaque density gradient centrifugation and cryopreserved in liquid nitrogen vapor phase. Analytical flow cytometry was used to check the purity and quantity of each magnetically sorted T cell population. Genomic DNA was isolated from every sorted fraction and measured by UV absorbance on a Nanodrop 2000c.

The sample comprised memory CD4+ T cells from PBMCs. What the cell subset or site label conveys for this sample: CD45RA-negative fraction. The sequence derives from a man between 18 and 29 years old in good health. Some clones in this sample may be carry-over from other donors' samples. The chain links TRBV7-8 with TRBJ1-1; TRBD1 might be the D gene, on 5 matching bases. The CDR3: CAGIGGVNTEAFF. The nucleotides read TGTGCCGGTATTGGGGGGGTGAACACTGAAGCTTTCTTT.